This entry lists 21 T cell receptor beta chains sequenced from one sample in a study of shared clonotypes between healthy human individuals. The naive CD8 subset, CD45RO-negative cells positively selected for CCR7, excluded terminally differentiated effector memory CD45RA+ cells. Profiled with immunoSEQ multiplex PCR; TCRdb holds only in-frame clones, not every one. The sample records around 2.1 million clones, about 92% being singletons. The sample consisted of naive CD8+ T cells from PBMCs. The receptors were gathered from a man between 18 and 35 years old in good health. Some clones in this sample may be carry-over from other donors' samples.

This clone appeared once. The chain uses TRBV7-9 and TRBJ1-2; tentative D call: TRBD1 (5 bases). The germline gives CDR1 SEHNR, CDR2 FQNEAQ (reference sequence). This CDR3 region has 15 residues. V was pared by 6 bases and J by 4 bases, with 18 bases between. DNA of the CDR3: TGTGCCAGCAGTCTAGCTAGTGAGGGGTTCTATGGCTACACCTTC. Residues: CASSLASEGFYGYTF.

CDR3 loop: CASSSLAGVVYEQYF. The CDR3 coding sequence is TGTGCCAGCAGTTCCCTAGCGGGAGTTGTGTACGAGCAGTACTTC. This chain uses TRBV27 with TRBJ2-7; TRBD2 aligns across 10 bases. The CDR3 covers 15 residues. CDR1 and CDR2 from the germline V gene are MNHEY and SMNVEV (reference sequence). J lost 4 bases, V lost 4 bases, and 7 bases had no gene match.

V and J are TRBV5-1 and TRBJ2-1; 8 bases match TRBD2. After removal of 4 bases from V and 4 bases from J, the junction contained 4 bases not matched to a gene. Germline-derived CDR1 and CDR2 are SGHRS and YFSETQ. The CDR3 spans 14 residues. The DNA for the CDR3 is TGCGCCAGCAGCCCGGGGGGGTCATACAATGAGCAGTTCTTC. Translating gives CASSPGGSYNEQFF.

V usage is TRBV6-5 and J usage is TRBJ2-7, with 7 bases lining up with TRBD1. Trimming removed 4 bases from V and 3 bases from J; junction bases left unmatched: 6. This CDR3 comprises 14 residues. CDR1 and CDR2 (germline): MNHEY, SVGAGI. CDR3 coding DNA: TGTGCCAGCAGTTTCCGGGGACAGCTCTACGAGCAGTACTTC. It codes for CASSFRGQLYEQYF.

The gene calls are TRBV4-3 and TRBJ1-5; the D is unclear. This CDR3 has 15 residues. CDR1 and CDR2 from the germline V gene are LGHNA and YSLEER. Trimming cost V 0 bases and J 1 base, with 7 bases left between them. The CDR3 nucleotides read TGCGCCAGCAGCCAAGAAATGGACAGCAATCAGCCCCAGCATTTT. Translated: CASSQEMDSNQPQHF.

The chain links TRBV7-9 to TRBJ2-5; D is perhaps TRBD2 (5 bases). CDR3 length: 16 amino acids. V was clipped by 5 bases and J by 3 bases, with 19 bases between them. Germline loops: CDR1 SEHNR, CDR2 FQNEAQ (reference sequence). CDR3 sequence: CASSPRRGRNEETQYF. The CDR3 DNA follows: TGTGCCAGCAGCCCACGTCGTGGGAGAAATGAAGAGACCCAGTACTTC. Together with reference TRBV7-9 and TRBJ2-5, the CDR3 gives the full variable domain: DTGVSQNPRHKITKRGQNVTFRCDPISEHNRLYWYRQTLGQGPEFLTYFQNEAQLEKSRLLSDRFSAERPKGSFSTLEIQRTEQGDSAMYLCASSPRRGRNEETQYFGPGTRLLVL.

DNA of the CDR3: TGCAGCGTTATCGGACTAGCGGGAGTCGGGGGGGAGCAGTTCTTC. It yields the protein CSVIGLAGVGGEQFF. This chain connects TRBV29-1 to TRBJ2-1; TRBD2 agrees at 13 bases. CDR1 is SQVTM, CDR2 ANQGSEA, per germline. V was clipped by 5 bases and J by 10 bases; unmatched bases: 11. The CDR3 loop spans 15 amino acids.

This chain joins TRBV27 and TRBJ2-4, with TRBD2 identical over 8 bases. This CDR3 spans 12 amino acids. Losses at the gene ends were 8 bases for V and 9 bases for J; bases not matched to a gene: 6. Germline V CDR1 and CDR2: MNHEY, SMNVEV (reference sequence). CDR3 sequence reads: CASASGSGIQYF. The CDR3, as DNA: TGTGCCAGCGCCAGCGGGAGTGGCATTCAGTACTTC.

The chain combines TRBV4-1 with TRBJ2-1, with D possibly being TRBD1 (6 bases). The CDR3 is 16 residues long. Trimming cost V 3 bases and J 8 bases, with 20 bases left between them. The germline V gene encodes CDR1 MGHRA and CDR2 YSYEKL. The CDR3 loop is CASSQLKRTPGDEQFF. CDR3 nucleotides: TGCGCCAGCAGCCAGCTTAAAAGGACCCCAGGGGATGAGCAGTTCTTC.

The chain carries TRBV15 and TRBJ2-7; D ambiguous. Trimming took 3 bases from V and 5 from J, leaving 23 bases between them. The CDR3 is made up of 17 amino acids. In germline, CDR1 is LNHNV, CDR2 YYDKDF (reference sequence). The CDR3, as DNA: TGTGCCACCAGCAGCAACCCCGGGCTCCTGTTCAGTAACGAGCAGTACTTC. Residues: CATSSNPGLLFSNEQYF.

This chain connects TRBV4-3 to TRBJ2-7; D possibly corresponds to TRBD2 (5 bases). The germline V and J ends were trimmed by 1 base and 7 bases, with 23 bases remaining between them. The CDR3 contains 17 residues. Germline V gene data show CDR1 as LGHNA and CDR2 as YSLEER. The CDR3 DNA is TGCGCCAGCAGCCAAGGGTGGGGAGTCTCCCCCCAACGGGAGCAGTACTTC. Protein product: CASSQGWGVSPQREQYF.

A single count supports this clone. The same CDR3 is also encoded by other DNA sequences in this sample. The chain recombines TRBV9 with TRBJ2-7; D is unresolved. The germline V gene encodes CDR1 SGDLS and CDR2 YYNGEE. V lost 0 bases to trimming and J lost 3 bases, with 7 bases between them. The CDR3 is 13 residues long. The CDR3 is CASSVAAGYEQYF. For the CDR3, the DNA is TGTGCCAGCAGCGTAGCGGCTGGCTACGAGCAGTACTTC.

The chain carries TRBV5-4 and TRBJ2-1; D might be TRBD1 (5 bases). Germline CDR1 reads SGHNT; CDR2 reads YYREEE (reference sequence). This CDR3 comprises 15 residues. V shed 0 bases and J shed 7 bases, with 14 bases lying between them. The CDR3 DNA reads TGTGCCAGCAGCTTGGTGGTCCAAAGGGGAAATGAGCAGTTCTTC. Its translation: CASSLVVQRGNEQFF.

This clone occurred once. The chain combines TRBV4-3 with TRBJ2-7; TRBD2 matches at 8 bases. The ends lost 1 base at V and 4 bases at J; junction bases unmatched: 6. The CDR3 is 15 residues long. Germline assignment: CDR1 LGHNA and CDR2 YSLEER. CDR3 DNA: TGCGCCAGCAGCCAAGTAGGGACTAGAGTATACGAGCAGTACTTC. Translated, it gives CASSQVGTRVYEQYF.

The CDR3 DNA reads TGCAGCGTTGTAGGCGGGGGGACGCCTCCGGCGGGCTACACCTTC. Translating gives CSVVGGGTPPAGYTF. J is TRBJ1-2 and V is TRBV29-1; possible D gene TRBD1, 5 bases. Trimming pared 4 bases from V and 8 bases from J, leaving 23 bases between. The V gene's germline CDR1 is SQVTM and CDR2 ANQGSEA. CDR3 length: 15 amino acids.

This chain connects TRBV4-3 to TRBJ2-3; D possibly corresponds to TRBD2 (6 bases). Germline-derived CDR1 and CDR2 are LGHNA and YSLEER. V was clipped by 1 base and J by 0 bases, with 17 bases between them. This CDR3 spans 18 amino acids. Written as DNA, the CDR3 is TGCGCCAGCAGCCAAGCCCACCTTCTGAGCGGGAGCACAGATACGCAGTATTTT. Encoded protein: CASSQAHLLSGSTDTQYF.

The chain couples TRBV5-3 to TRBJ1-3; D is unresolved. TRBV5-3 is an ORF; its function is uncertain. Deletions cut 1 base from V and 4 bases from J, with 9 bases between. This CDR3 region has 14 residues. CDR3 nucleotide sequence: TGTGCCAGAAGCTTGCGGGAGACAGGAAACACCATATATTTT. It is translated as CARSLRETGNTIYF.

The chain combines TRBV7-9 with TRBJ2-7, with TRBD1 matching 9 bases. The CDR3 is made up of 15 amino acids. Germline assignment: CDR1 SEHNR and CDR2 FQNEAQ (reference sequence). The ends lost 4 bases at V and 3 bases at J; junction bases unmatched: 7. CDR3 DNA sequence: TGTGCCAGCAGCTCATCATCGGGACAGGGCTACGAGCAGTACTTC. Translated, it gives CASSSSSGQGYEQYF.

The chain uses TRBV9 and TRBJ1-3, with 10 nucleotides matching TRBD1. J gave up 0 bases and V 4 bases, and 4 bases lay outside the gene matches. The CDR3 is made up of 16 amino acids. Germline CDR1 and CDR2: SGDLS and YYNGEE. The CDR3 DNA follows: TGTGCCAGCAGCCCGAGGACAGGGGGCTCTGGAAACACCATATATTTT. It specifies CASSPRTGGSGNTIYF.

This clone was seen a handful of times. Here the CDR3 reads CASSPTGLSTEAFF. CDR3 DNA sequence: TGTGCCAGCAGTCCTACAGGGTTGTCGACTGAAGCTTTCTTT. This sequence joins TRBV11-1 and TRBJ1-1, with TRBD1 as a possible D gene (6 bases). The germline V gene has CDR1 SGHAT and CDR2 FQDESV (reference sequence). The CDR3 is 14 amino acids. Between the trimmed V and J ends, which lost 6 bases and 5 bases, there was a span of 16 bases. Complete variable domain (other parts from reference TRBV11-1 and TRBJ1-1): EAEVAQSPRYKITEKSQAVAFWCDPISGHATLYWYRQILGQGPELLVQFQDESVVDDSQLPKDRFSAERLKGVDSTLKIQPAELGDSAMYLCASSPTGLSTEAFFGQGTRLTVV.

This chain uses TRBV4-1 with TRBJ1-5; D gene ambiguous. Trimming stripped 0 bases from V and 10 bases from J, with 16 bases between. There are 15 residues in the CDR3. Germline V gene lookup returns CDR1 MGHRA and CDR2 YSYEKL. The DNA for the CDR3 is TGCGCCAGCAGCCAAGATGCGGGGAGAATCAGCCCCCAGCATTTT. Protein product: CASSQDAGRISPQHF.